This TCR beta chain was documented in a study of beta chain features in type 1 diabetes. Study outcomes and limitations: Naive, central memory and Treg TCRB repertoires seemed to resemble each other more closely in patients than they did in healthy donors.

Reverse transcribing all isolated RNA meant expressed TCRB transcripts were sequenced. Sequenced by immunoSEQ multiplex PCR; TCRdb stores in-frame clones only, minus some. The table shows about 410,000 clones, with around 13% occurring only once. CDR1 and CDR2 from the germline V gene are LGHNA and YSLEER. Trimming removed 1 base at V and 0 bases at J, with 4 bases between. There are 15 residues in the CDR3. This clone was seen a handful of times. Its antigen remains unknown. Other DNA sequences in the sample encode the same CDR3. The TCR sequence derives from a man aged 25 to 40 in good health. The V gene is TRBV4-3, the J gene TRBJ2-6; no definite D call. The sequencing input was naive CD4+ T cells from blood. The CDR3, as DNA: TGCGCCAGCAGCCAAGTCGGCTCTGGGGCCAACGTCCTGACTTTC. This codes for CASSQVGSGANVLTF.